This T cell receptor (beta chain) was observed in a study of cytomegalovirus exposure and HLA in healthy donors. Study-level results: Earlier analysis looked at TCR beta V segments, and most were productive about 90% or about 30% of the time.

Use of 60 Vbeta and 13 Jbeta primers characterized the PCR. The assay was immunoSEQ multiplex PCR, and TCRdb's table has in-frame clones only and misses some. Its table records 100,000 to 150,000 clones. To note about this clone: The antigen is not known.

In germline, CDR1 is SGDLS, CDR2 YYNGEE. Trimming removed 4 bases from V and 4 bases from J, with 14 bases in between. This CDR3 comprises 14 residues. Material: PBMCs. This chain joins TRBV9 and TRBJ1-2, with D perhaps TRBD1 (5 bases). The receptor's source is a man between 18 and 29 years old in good health and CMV-seronegative. The CDR3 protein is CASSSTRQPYGYTF. In nucleotides, the CDR3 is TGTGCCAGCAGCTCCACCCGACAGCCCTATGGCTACACCTTC.